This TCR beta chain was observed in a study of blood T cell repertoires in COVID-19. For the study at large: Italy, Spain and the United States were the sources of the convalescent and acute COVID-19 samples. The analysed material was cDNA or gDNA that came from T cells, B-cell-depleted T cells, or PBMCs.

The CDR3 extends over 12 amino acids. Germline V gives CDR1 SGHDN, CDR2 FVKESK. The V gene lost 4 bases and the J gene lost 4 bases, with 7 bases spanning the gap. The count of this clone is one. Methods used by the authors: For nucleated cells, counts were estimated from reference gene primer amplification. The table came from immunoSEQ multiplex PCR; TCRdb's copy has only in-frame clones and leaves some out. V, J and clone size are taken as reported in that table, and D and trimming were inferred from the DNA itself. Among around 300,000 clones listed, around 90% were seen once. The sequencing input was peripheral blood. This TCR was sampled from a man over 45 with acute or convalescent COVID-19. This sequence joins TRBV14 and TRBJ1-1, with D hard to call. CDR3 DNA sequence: TGTGCCAGCAGCCCAATCGGCACTGAAGCTTTCTTT. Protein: CASSPIGTEAFF.